There are a few counts of the clone carrying this TCR beta chain. This CDR3 contains 18 residues. Trimming took off 2 bases at V and 0 bases at J, with 14 bases between the two ends. Germline CDR1 and CDR2: SGHTA and FQGNSA. This sample is part of a study of blood T cell repertoires in COVID-19. About the research overall: Samples representing acute and convalescent COVID-19 were sourced from the United States, Italy and Spain. Nucleic acid was either cDNA or gDNA, and it came from T cells, B-cell-depleted T cells, or PBMCs.

Authors' methods: Estimation of nucleated cell counts relied on the amplification of reference gene primers. Sequencing was performed with immunoSEQ multiplex PCR; in TCRdb, only in-frame clones are kept and a portion is missing. D and trimming were read from the DNA, whereas the V and J calls and clone size are those reported in that table. There are 150,000 to 200,000 clones in the sample; about 81% occur only once, and 9.5% to 13% lies in the top ten. This rearrangement joins TRBV7-2 to TRBJ2-6; D remains unclear. The receptor was derived from a human donor in a cohort sampled during active COVID-19. Source material: peripheral blood. The CDR3 bases are TGTGCCAGCAGCTTATTTATGGCCTCGCTCTCTGGGGCCAACGTCCTGACTTTC. Its protein product is CASSLFMASLSGANVLTF.